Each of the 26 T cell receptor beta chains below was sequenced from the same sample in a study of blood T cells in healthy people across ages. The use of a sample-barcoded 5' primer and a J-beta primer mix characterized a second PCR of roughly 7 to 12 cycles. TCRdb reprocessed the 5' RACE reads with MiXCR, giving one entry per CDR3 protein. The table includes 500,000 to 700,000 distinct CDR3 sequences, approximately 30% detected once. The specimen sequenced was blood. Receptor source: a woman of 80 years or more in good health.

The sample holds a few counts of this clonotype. The CDR3 loop is CASSLETQGMVAKNIQYF. CDR3 DNA: TGCGCCAGCAGCTTGGAAACGCAGGGAATGGTGGCCAAAAACATTCAGTACTTC. This chain joins TRBV5-1 and TRBJ2-4; possibly TRBD1 for D (5 bases). V gave up 0 bases and J gave up 1 base, with 17 bases separating them. Germline V gives CDR1 SGHRS, CDR2 YFSETQ. The CDR3 is made up of 18 amino acids.

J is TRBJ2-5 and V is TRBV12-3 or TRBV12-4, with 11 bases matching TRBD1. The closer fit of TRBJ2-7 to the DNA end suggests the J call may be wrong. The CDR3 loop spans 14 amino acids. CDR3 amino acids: CASRVGQGAHEQYF. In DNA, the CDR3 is TGTGCCAGCAGGGTCGGACAGGGGGCCCACGAGCAGTACTTC.

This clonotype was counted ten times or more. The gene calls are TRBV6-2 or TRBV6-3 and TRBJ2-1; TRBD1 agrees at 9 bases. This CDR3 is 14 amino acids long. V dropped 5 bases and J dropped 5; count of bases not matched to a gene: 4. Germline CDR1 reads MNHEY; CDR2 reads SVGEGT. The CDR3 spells CASSEGQGNNEQFF. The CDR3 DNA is TGTGCCAGCAGTGAGGGACAGGGTAACAATGAGCAGTTCTTC.

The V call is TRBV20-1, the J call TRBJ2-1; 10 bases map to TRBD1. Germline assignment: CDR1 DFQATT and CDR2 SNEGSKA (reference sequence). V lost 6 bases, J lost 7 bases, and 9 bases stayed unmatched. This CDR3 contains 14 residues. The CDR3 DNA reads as TGCAGTGCGATAGGAAGGACAGGGGGAAATGAGCAGTTCTTC. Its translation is CSAIGRTGGNEQFF.

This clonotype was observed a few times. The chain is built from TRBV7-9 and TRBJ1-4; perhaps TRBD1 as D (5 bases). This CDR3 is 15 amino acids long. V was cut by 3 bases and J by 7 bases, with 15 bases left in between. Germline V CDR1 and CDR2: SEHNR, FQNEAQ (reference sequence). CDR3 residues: CASSFPGTGLEKLFF. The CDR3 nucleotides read TGTGCCAGCAGCTTCCCCGGGACGGGACTTGAAAAACTGTTTTTT.

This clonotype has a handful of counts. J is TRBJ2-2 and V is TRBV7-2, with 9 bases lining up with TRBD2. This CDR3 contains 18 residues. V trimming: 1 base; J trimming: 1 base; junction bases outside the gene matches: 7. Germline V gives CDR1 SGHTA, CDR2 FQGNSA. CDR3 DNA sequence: TGTGCCAGCAGCTTAGTGGGTAGCGGGGGCTGGAACACCGGGGAGCTGTTTTTT. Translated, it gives CASSLVGSGGWNTGELFF.

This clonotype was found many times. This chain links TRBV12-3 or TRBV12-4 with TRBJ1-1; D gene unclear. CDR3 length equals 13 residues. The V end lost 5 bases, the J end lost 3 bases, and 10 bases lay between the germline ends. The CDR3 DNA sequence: TGTGCCAGCAGTCCCTCCCGGGACACTGAAGCTTTCTTT. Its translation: CASSPSRDTEAFF.

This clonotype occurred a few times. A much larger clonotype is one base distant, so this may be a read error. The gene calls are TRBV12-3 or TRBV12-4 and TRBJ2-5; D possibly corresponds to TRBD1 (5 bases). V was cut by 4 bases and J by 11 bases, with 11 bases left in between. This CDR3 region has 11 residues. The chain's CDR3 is CASSWGNEQYF. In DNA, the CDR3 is TGTGCCAGCAGTTGGGGCAATGAGCAGTACTTC.

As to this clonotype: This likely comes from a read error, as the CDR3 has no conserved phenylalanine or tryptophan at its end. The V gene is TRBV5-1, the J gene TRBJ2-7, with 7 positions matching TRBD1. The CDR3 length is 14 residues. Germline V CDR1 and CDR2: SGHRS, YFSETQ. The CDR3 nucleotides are TGCGCCAGCAGATTGGGGGACAGCAACTACGAGCAGTACAAA. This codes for CASRLGDSNYEQYK.

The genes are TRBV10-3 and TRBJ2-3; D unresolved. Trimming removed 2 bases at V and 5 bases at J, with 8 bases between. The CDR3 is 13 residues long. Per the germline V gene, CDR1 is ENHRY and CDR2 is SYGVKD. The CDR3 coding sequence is TGTGCCATCAGTGAGATTAAAATAGATACGCAGTATTTT. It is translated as CAISEIKIDTQYF.

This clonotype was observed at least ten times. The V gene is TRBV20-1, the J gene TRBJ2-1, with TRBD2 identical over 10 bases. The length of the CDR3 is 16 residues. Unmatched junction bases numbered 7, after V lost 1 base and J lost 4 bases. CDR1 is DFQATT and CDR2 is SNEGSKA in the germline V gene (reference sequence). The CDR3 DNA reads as TGCAGTGCTAGAGGGCTCATAGCGGGAGGTTACAATGAGCAGTTCTTC. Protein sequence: CSARGLIAGGYNEQFF.

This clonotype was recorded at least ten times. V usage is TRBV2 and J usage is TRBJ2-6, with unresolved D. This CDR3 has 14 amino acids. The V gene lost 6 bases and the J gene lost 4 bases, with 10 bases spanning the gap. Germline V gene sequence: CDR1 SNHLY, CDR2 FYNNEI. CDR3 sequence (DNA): TGTGCCAGCAGCCCCACCGGAGGGGCCAACGTCCTGACTTTC. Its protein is CASSPTGGANVLTF.

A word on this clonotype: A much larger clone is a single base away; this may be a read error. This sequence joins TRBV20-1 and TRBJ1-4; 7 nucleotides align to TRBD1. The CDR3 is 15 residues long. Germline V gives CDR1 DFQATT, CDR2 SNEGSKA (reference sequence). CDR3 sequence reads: CSASKTGTVSGKRFF. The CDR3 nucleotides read TGCAGTGCTAGCAAGACCGGGACAGTATCGGGAAAACGGTTTTTT.

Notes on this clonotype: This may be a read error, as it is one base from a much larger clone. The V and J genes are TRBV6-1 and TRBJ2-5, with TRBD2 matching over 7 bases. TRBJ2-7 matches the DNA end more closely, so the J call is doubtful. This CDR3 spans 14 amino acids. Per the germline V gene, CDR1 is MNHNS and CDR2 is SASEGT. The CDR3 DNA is TGTGCCAGCAGGGAAGGGAGACTAGCCCACGAGCAGTACTTC. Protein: CASREGRLAHEQYF.

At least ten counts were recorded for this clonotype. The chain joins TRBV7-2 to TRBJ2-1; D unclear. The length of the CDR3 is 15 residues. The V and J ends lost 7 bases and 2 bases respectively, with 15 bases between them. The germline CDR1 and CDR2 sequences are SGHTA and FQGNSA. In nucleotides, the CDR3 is TGTGCCAGCACCAACAGAGATGGGACCTACAATGAGCAGTTCTTC. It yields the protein CASTNRDGTYNEQFF.

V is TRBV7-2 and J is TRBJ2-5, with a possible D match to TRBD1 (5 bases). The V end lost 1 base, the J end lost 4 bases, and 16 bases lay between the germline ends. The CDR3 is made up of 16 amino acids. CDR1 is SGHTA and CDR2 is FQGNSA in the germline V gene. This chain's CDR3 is CASSLGSTGHRETQYF. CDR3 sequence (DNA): TGTGCCAGCAGCTTAGGTAGTACAGGTCATCGAGAGACCCAGTACTTC.

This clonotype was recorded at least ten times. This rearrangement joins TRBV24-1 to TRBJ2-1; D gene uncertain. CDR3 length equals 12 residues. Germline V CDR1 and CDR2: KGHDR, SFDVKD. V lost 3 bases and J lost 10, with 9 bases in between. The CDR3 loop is CATSDEGREQFF. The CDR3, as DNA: TGTGCCACCAGTGATGAAGGCCGAGAGCAGTTCTTC.

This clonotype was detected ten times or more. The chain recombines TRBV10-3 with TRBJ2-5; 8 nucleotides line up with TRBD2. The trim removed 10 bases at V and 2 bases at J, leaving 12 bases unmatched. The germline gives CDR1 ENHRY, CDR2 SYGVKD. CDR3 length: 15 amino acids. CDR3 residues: CATARGLDLQETQYF. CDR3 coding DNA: TGTGCCACCGCGAGGGGACTAGACTTACAAGAGACCCAGTACTTC.

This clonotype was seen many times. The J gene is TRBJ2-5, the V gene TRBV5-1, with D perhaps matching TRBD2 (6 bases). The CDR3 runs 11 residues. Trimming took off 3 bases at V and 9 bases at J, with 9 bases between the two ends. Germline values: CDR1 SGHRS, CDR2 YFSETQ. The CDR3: CASSWRGAQYF. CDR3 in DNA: TGCGCCAGCAGCTGGAGGGGAGCCCAGTACTTC.

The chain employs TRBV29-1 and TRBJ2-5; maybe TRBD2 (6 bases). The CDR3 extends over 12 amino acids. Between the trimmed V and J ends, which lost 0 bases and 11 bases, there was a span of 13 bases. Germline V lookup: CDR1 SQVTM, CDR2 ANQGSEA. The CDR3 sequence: CSVEDGSGEQYF. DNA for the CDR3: TGCAGCGTTGAAGATGGGTCGGGGGAGCAGTACTTC.

In DNA, the CDR3 is TGTGCCACCAGCAGCAACCCGACAGGGAGGGAGCCCCAGCATTTT. Amino acid sequence: CATSSNPTGREPQHF. The V and J genes are TRBV15 and TRBJ1-5, with 7 bases matching TRBD1. The CDR3 has 15 residues. Germline loops: CDR1 LNHNV, CDR2 YYDKDF (reference sequence). V lost 3 bases and J lost 8; bases outside the gene matches: 10.

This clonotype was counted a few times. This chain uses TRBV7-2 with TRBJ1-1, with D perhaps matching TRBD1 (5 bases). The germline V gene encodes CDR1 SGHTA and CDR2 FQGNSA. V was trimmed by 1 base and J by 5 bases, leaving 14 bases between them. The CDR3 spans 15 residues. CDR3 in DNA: TGTGCCAGCAGCTTAGGAAGCGGGGCGGTGACTGAAGCTTTCTTT. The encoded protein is CASSLGSGAVTEAFF.

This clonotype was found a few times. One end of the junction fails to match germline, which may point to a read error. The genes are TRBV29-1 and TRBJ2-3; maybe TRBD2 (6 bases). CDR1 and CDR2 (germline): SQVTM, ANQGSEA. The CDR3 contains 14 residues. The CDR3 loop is CSALSGGPTGTQYF. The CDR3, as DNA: TGCAGCGCTCTTAGCGGAGGGCCCACAGGTACGCAGTATTTT.

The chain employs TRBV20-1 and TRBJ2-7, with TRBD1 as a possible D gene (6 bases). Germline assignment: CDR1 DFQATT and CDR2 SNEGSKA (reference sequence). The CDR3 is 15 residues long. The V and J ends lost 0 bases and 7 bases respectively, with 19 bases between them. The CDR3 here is CSARDFRDTTREQYF. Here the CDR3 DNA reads TGCAGTGCTAGAGATTTTAGGGACACAACTCGAGAGCAGTACTTC.

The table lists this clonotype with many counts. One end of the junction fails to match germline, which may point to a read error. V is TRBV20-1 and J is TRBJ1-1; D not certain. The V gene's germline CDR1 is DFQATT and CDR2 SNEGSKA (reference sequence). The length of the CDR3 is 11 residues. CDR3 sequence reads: CSARRREEGFF. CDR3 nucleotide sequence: TGCAGTGCTAGGAGACGGGAAGAAGGTTTCTTT.

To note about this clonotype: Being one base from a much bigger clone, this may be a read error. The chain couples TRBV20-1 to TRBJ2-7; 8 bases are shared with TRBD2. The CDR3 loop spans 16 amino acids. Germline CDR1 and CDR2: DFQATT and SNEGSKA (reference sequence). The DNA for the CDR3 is TGCAGCGGCTCCCCGGCCGGGGGGGCCTTCTACAATGAGCAGTACTTC. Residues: CSGSPAGGAFYNEQYF.